Following are 9 T cell receptor beta chains from one sample sequenced in a study of CD8 T cells in ankylosing spondylitis. Study-wide results and limits: A TCR beta motif of about eight highly homologous variants seemed to mark ankylosing spondylitis blood.

These receptors lack a known antigen. MiXCR, run by TCRdb on the 5' RACE reads, gives a single entry per CDR3 protein. The sample gives some 100,000 distinct CDR3 sequences, about 9% of which show up once; more than 30% is in the top ten. Sequenced material: blood, either unsorted or a sorted T cell fraction (not recorded which). The receptors come from a male donor with ankylosing spondylitis.

This chain uses TRBV7-9 with TRBJ2-6; 8 bases line up with TRBD1. V lost 5 bases and J lost 13; bases outside the gene matches: 13. CDR3 length equals 15 residues. The germline gives CDR1 SEHNR, CDR2 FQNEAQ (reference sequence). CDR3 nucleotide sequence: TGTGCCAGCAGCCCCGGGCTGGACAGGGCCGGGGTCCTGACTTTC. Translated, it gives CASSPGLDRAGVLTF.

The chain links TRBV9 to TRBJ2-4, with no clear D. The CDR3 extends over 14 amino acids. V lost 4 bases and J 2 bases, leaving 10 bases between the germline ends. CDR1 SGDLS and CDR2 YYNGEE come from the germline V gene. The CDR3: CASSPGRSKNIQYF. The CDR3 nucleotides are TGTGCCAGCAGCCCTGGACGTTCCAAAAACATTCAGTACTTC.

The chain is built from TRBV2 and TRBJ2-3; tentative D call: TRBD2 (5 bases). The CDR3 runs 10 residues. The V gene lost 6 bases and the J gene lost 8 bases, with 6 bases spanning the gap. Per germline, CDR1 SNHLY and CDR2 FYNNEI. The CDR3 loop reads CASRGSTQYF. CDR3 coding DNA: TGTGCCAGCAGGGGGAGTACGCAGTATTTT.

This clonotype was found many times. The CDR3 sequence is CASSPVREEIGELFF. The CDR3 DNA is TGTGCCAGCAGCCCTGTCAGGGAGGAGATCGGGGAGCTGTTTTTT. J is TRBJ2-2 and V is TRBV7-9; possibly TRBD2 for D (6 bases). The germline V gene encodes CDR1 SEHNR and CDR2 FQNEAQ (reference sequence). The length of the CDR3 is 15 residues. Trimming took 5 bases from V and 7 from J, leaving 17 bases between them.

The table lists this clonotype with many counts. The V gene is TRBV7-9, the J gene TRBJ2-1, with 12 positions matching TRBD2. The CDR3 has 17 amino acids. Trimming at V came to 4 bases and at J to 8 bases, leaving 12 bases not matched to a gene. Germline V gene sequence: CDR1 SEHNR, CDR2 FQNEAQ (reference sequence). The CDR3 region has the DNA TGTGCCAGCAGCTCACCGGGACTAGCGGGCGTACAATATGAGCAGTTCTTC. It yields the protein CASSSPGLAGVQYEQFF.

This clonotype was counted ten times or more. V usage is TRBV12-3 or TRBV12-4 and J usage is TRBJ1-6, with D hard to call. The CDR3 covers 14 residues. Trimming took 6 bases from V and 9 from J, leaving 15 bases between them. The CDR3 protein is CASSHGMGGSPLHF. As DNA, the CDR3 is TGTGCCAGCAGCCATGGGATGGGAGGTTCACCCCTCCACTTT.

This clonotype has only a few counts. The chain couples TRBV2 to TRBJ1-6; 9 bases are a match to TRBD1. This CDR3 has 15 amino acids. From germline, CDR1 is SNHLY and CDR2 FYNNEI. J lost 7 bases, V lost 3 bases, and 4 bases had no gene match. CDR3 protein: CASSEGQGWNSPLHF. CDR3 sequence (DNA): TGTGCCAGCAGTGAGGGACAGGGCTGGAATTCACCCCTCCACTTT.

Many counts were recorded for this clonotype. V is TRBV5-1 and J is TRBJ2-3; 9 bases are shared with TRBD2. Germline loops: CDR1 SGHRS, CDR2 YFSETQ. The CDR3 consists of 19 residues. V shed 7 bases, J shed 4 bases, and the junction held 22 bases outside the gene matches. In DNA form, the CDR3 reads TGCGCCAGCTCCCGGGGGACAGAGTATAGCGGGAGTTCCTCAGATACGCAGTATTTT. Its protein product is CASSRGTEYSGSSSDTQYF. Combining the CDR3 with reference TRBV5-1 and TRBJ2-3 gives the whole variable domain KAGVTQTPRYLIKTRGQQVTLSCSPISGHRSVSWYQQTPGQGLQFLFEYFSETQRNKGNFPGRFSGRQFSNSRSEMNVSTLELGDSALYLCASSRGTEYSGSSSDTQYFGPGTRLTVL.

The J gene is TRBJ2-3, the V gene TRBV15, with 11 bases aligning to TRBD2. With V trimmed by 6 bases and J by 2 bases, 13 bases remained unmatched. The CDR3 loop spans 18 amino acids. Germline V gives CDR1 LNHNV, CDR2 YYDKDF (reference sequence). In DNA form, the CDR3 reads TGTGCCACCAGACCCCCCGGGACTAGCGGAAAAAACACAGATACGCAGTATTTT. This translates into CATRPPGTSGKNTDTQYF.